This T cell receptor beta chain stems from a study of regulatory T cells in long-lasting Graves disease (dated by TCRdb to 2020 to 2022). A note on the overall study: In the newly diagnosed Graves' disease group, patients had been taking antithyroid drugs for less than 3 months. Patients with persistent Graves' disease were compared with patients with newly diagnosed Graves' disease using TCR sequencing and RNA sequencing of peripheral blood. The study was conducted in China and was registered as a clinical trial. A total of about 35 samples underwent TCR sequencing, from 13 patients with persistent Graves' disease and 20 or so patients with newly diagnosed Graves' disease.

The label giving this sample's time point can be read as: newly diagnosed GD, antithyroid drugs for less than 3 months. For both TCR sequencing and RNA sequencing, RNA was extracted from PBMCs in TRIzol. Graves' disease was diagnosed according to American Thyroid Association guidelines. Patients for the study were recruited at an endocrinology department in Xi'an, China. From each patient, about 8.9 milliliters of peripheral blood was collected into an EDTA anticoagulant tube. Ficoll Paque Plus density gradient separation was used to isolate PBMCs, and no additional T cell sorting was done. An Agilent 2100 Bioanalyzer and agarose gel were used to assess RNA quality, and a NanoDrop 2000 was used to measure RNA concentration. CDR1 is given as SGHTA and CDR2 as FQGNSA, both from the germline V gene. Unmatched junction bases come to 6, with V trimmed by 6 bases and J by 1 base. Taken from cysteine to phenylalanine, the CDR3 has 15 residues. Only the CDR3 DNA stays, 45 bases, in frame from base 1.

Library generation was performed with multiplex PCR. Instrument on record: Illumina HiSeq 4000. iRepertoire HTBI primers and Arm-PCR amplification of CDR3 regions were used to construct TCR beta libraries. Before sequencing, the PCR products went through gel purification. The original pipeline was this. Gene usage analysis of CDR3 amino acid clonotypes used the approximately 62 TRBV and 14 to 15 TRBJ segments found across samples. Filtered high-quality paired reads were merged into contigs using COPE and FqMerger. BLAST was used to align contigs to IMGT TRBV, TRBD and TRBJ reference genes, and CDR3 was defined according to IMGT. Any clonotype with a frequency above 0.1% was counted as a highly expanded clone. Repertoire diversity was measured by Shannon entropy, and V-J evenness by the Gini coefficient. A clonotype found in more than one individual was treated as public. TCRdb ran its own pipeline on the public reads, namely fastp trimming at Q25 and MiXCR clone calling, and kept in-frame beta chains. A single entry per CDR3 protein holds the most common genes and DNA from its merged rows. It is TCRdb's table, rather than the study itself, that gives the V and J calls and clone size. The sample includes 350,000 to 400,000 distinct CDR3 sequences, with roughly a sixth observed a single time. The biggest ten clones account for 22% of the sample.

Many counts were recorded for this clonotype. The antigen it binds to is not known. Nothing much larger sits one base from this clone, and base qualities are not available. Points the paper makes about the study in general: Lower TCR Shannon entropy and fewer highly expanded clones were observed in persistent Graves' disease patients than in newly diagnosed patients, which suggested clonal expansion. Peripheral blood alone was examined, since thyroid tissue, which constituted the primary lesion, could not be accessed. Sequencing and analysis were limited to the TCR beta chain. More public clonotypes were shared among persistent patients (under 3,000) than among newly diagnosed patients (966). The authors noted that the small sample size was a limitation that may lower accuracy. Preferential use of TRBV28, TRBJ1-2 and TRBJ2-5 was observed in persistent disease, whereas TRBV20-1 and TRBJ2-1 were favored in newly diagnosed disease.

This material consisted of peripheral blood mononuclear cells (PBMCs), taken at new diagnosis, from a patient treated with antithyroid drugs. This sequence uses TRBV7-2 and TRBJ1-5; 7 bases in the middle match TRBD1. This receptor was identified in a female donor with Graves disease. The DNA sequence is as follows: TGTGCCAGCAGTCGGGACAGCACAAGCAATCAGCCCCAGCATTTT. This encodes CASSRDSTSNQPQHF. Beyond the CDR3, the reference TRBV7-2 and TRBJ1-5 genes provide the residues; the full variable domain reads: GAGVSQSPSNKVTEKGKDVELRCDPISGHTALYWYRQSLGQGLEFLIYFQGNSAPDKSGLPSDRFSAERTGGSVSTLTIQRTQQEDSAVYLCASSRDSTSNQPQHFGDGTRLSIL.